These 27 T cell receptor beta chains were all obtained from the same sample, sequenced in a study of T cell changes during pregnancy in multiple sclerosis. TCRdb keeps only in-frame clones here, not all; method: immunoSEQ multiplex PCR. The profile shows about 60,000 clones, about 92% of them singletons. Sequenced here: peripheral blood, sampled in the first trimester of pregnancy. The source of these receptors is a female donor with multiple sclerosis, enrolled in a pregnancy study.

CDR3 sequence reads: CASSLVLLASGLTDTQYF. The CDR3 DNA reads as TGTGCCAGCAGCTTAGTCTTGCTGGCTAGCGGGCTCACAGATACGCAGTATTTT. The J gene is TRBJ2-3, the V gene TRBV7-9; 8 bases map to TRBD2. J lost 2 bases, V lost 1 base, and 11 bases had no gene match. The CDR3 has 18 amino acids. CDR1 is SEHNR and CDR2 is FQNEAQ in the germline V gene (reference sequence).

The genes are TRBV10-3 and TRBJ1-2, with D possibly matching TRBD1 (5 bases). V was trimmed by 3 bases and J by 3 bases, leaving 11 bases between them. CDR3 length: 14 amino acids. Germline-derived CDR1 and CDR2 are ENHRY and SYGVKD. As DNA, the CDR3 is TGTGCCATCAGTGAAGCAGGGATGGACTATGGCTACACCTTC. It yields the protein CAISEAGMDYGYTF.

V is TRBV4-2 and J is TRBJ2-3; perhaps TRBD2 as D (7 bases). Germline V gene sequence: CDR1 LGHNA, CDR2 YNFKEQ. V dropped 0 bases and J dropped 4 bases, with 11 bases sitting between them. The length of the CDR3 is 15 residues. CDR3 residues: CASSQEGGGADTQYF. The CDR3 nucleotides are TGTGCCAGCAGCCAAGAGGGCGGGGGCGCAGATACGCAGTATTTT.

The chain recombines TRBV10-2 with TRBJ2-7; D unresolved. The length of the CDR3 is 14 residues. Per the germline V gene, CDR1 is WSHSY and CDR2 is SAAADI. Trimming took off 6 bases at V and 1 base at J, with 13 bases between the two ends. This chain's CDR3 is CASRSGTDSYEQYF. DNA of the CDR3: TGCGCCAGCAGGTCTGGAACAGATTCCTACGAGCAGTACTTC.

The rearrangement links TRBV4-1 to TRBJ2-7; TRBD2 might be the D (7 bases). V was shortened by 4 bases and J by 5 bases, with 33 bases between the two germline ends. CDR1 and CDR2 from the germline V gene are MGHRA and YSYEKL. The CDR3 is made up of 20 amino acids. CDR3 in DNA: TGCGCCAGCAGCCGAGGGGGATCAGATGGGGGGGCGGGCCCTACGAACGAGCAGTACTTC. Its protein is CASSRGGSDGGAGPTNEQYF.

J is TRBJ2-7 and V is TRBV9; the match to TRBD1 covers 7 bases. Germline trimming cut 3 bases from V and 4 bases from J; bases unmatched to any gene: 10. Germline lookup yields CDR1 SGDLS and CDR2 YYNGEE. The CDR3 runs to 15 residues. DNA of the CDR3: TGTGCCAGCAGCGCCCGACAGGGTCAACTATACGAGCAGTACTTC. This codes for CASSARQGQLYEQYF.

This chain joins TRBV7-9 and TRBJ1-4; no firm D call. Germline V gene data show CDR1 as SEHNR and CDR2 as FQNEAQ (reference sequence). V was clipped by 5 bases and J by 0 bases, with 10 bases between them. The CDR3 has 15 amino acids. The CDR3 is CASSTDRATNEKLFF. The CDR3 DNA is TGTGCCAGCAGCACAGACCGTGCAACTAATGAAAAACTGTTTTTT.

In DNA, the CDR3 is TGTGCCAGCAGCAACAGGGGCCCCAGGACCCAGTACTTC. Translating it yields CASSNRGPRTQYF. The J gene is TRBJ2-5, the V gene TRBV6-6, with TRBD1 matching 7 bases. The CDR3 extends over 13 amino acids. Germline V gives CDR1 MNHNY, CDR2 SVGAGI (reference sequence). The V segment lost 6 bases and the J segment 7 bases; nucleotides outside the gene matches: 8.

V is TRBV19 and J is TRBJ2-2; 12 bases match TRBD2. The CDR3 loop spans 14 amino acids. Looked up from germline, CDR1 is LNHDA and CDR2 is SQIVND (reference sequence). V shed 8 bases and J 7 bases; nucleotides not matched to a gene: 5. The CDR3 bases are TGTGCCAGTTCTAGCGGGGGGGCCGGCGGGGAGCTGTTTTTT. Its protein is CASSSGGAGGELFF.

The chain combines TRBV7-6 with TRBJ2-7, with 9 bases lining up with TRBD1. V lost 5 bases and J lost 5; bases outside the gene matches: 10. The CDR3 extends over 15 amino acids. CDR1 and CDR2 from the germline V gene are SGHVS and FNYEAQ. CDR3 in amino acids: CASSPGGQGSDEQYF. The DNA for the CDR3 is TGTGCCAGCAGCCCTGGGGGACAGGGTTCCGACGAGCAGTACTTC.

The rearrangement joins TRBV7-6 to TRBJ2-2, with TRBD1 matching 7 bases. This CDR3 region has 15 residues. Losses at the gene ends were 3 bases for V and 1 base for J; bases not matched to a gene: 2. Germline V CDR1 and CDR2: SGHVS, FNYEAQ. The CDR3 reads CASSLAGGNTGELFF. The CDR3 DNA follows: TGTGCCAGCAGCTTGGCAGGGGGGAACACCGGGGAGCTGTTTTTT.

The chain joins TRBV5-1 to TRBJ1-5; no clear D. V was shortened by 4 bases and J by 1 base, with 15 bases between the two germline ends. Germline V gene data show CDR1 as SGHRS and CDR2 as YFSETQ. This CDR3 has 16 amino acids. The CDR3 loop is CASSPGYVSSNQPQHF. DNA of the CDR3: TGCGCCAGCAGCCCGGGGTATGTGTCGAGCAATCAGCCCCAGCATTTT.

The chain employs TRBV4-3 and TRBJ1-2; D is ambiguous. Trimming cost V 4 bases and J 10 bases, with 25 bases left between them. CDR1 is LGHNA, CDR2 YSLEER, per germline. The CDR3 is made up of 16 amino acids. CDR3 sequence (DNA): TGCGCCAGCAGCCTGGGGTCGGGGAGAGACCGAGGTGACTACACCTTC. It is translated as CASSLGSGRDRGDYTF.

Here the CDR3 DNA reads TGTGCCAGCAGCTTGGGGGGGGGCTTGAACACCGGGGAGCTGTTTTTT. It codes for CASSLGGGLNTGELFF. The chain uses TRBV7-8 and TRBJ2-2; D is perhaps TRBD2 (7 bases). The CDR3 is 16 residues long. Germline CDR1 is SGHVS and CDR2 is FQNEAQ. Trimming left V 3 bases short and J 1 base short, with 12 bases between. The complete variable domain, with remaining parts taken from reference TRBV7-8 and TRBJ2-2, reads GAGVSQSPRYKVAKRGQDVALRCDPISGHVSLFWYQQALGQGPEFLTYFQNEAQLDKSGLPSDRFFAERPEGSVSTLKIQRTQQEDSAVYLCASSLGGGLNTGELFFGEGSRLTVL.

The chain carries TRBV5-1 and TRBJ2-5; 13 positions agree with TRBD2. The ends lost 2 bases at V and 5 bases at J; junction bases unmatched: 6. The CDR3 is 16 amino acids. From germline, CDR1 is SGHRS and CDR2 YFSETQ. This CDR3 is CASSLRTSGGAETQYF. The CDR3 bases are TGCGCCAGCAGCTTAAGGACTAGCGGGGGAGCGGAGACCCAGTACTTC.

The chain recombines TRBV5-8 with TRBJ2-5; 7 nucleotides align to TRBD1. Trimming at V came to 4 bases and at J to 2 bases, leaving 11 bases not matched to a gene. From germline, CDR1 is SGHTS and CDR2 YDEGEE. This CDR3 comprises 16 residues. The CDR3 loop is CASSPVQGVLQETQYF. DNA of the CDR3: TGTGCCAGCAGCCCCGTCCAGGGGGTCTTACAAGAGACCCAGTACTTC.

This chain links TRBV6-1 with TRBJ2-1; 7 nucleotides match TRBD2. The germline CDR1 and CDR2 sequences are MNHNS and SASEGT. The J segment lost 4 bases and the V segment lost 5 bases, leaving 8 bases of the junction unmatched. The CDR3 totals 15 residues. In DNA form, the CDR3 reads TGTGCCAGCAGTCCCGTGGGGGGGGAATACAATGAGCAGTTCTTC. Translating it yields CASSPVGGEYNEQFF.

Here the CDR3 DNA reads TGTGCCAGCAGCCAAGAGACAGGGAGCTCCTACGAGCAGTACTTC. As protein: CASSQETGSSYEQYF. The chain is built from TRBV4-2 and TRBJ2-7, with 7 positions matching TRBD1. The CDR3 consists of 15 residues. CDR1 LGHNA and CDR2 YNFKEQ come from the germline V gene. The V gene end was trimmed by 0 bases and the J gene end by 0 bases; junction bases not matched to a gene: 2.

The CDR3 DNA reads as TGTGCCAGCAGCCCCGGACAGGGGTCGGGCAATCAGCCCCAGCATTTT. Its protein product is CASSPGQGSGNQPQHF. The chain joins TRBV5-5 to TRBJ1-5; 9 nucleotides align to TRBD1. The CDR3 totals 16 residues. Germline V gene sequence: CDR1 SGHKS, CDR2 YYEKEE (reference sequence). Losses at the gene ends were 4 bases for V and 2 bases for J; bases not matched to a gene: 7. The full variable domain, with the rest looked up from reference TRBV5-5 and TRBJ1-5, is DAGVTQSPTHLIKTRGQQVTLRCSPISGHKSVSWYQQVLGQGPQFIFQYYEKEERGRGNFPDRFSARQFPNYSSELNVNALLLGDSALYLCASSPGQGSGNQPQHFGDGTRLSIL.

The J gene is TRBJ1-4, the V gene TRBV5-1, with D tentatively TRBD1 (5 bases). The germline CDR1 and CDR2 sequences are SGHRS and YFSETQ. The CDR3 is 18 residues long. V was clipped by 3 bases and J by 0 bases, with 18 bases between them. The CDR3 DNA reads TGCGCCAGCAGCTCCGGACATTCCTGGAGTGCAACTAATGAAAAACTGTTTTTT. Amino acid sequence: CASSSGHSWSATNEKLFF.

The chain employs TRBV6-5 and TRBJ1-2; tentatively, D is TRBD1 (5 bases). This CDR3 region has 15 residues. Trimming pared 3 bases from V and 2 bases from J, leaving 13 bases between. CDR1 is MNHEY and CDR2 is SVGAGI in the germline V gene. The CDR3 DNA is TGTGCCAGCAGTTATGGGTCCGGGGGGAACTATGGCTACACCTTC. It encodes CASSYGSGGNYGYTF.

This chain uses TRBV6-5 with TRBJ2-7, with 7 bases matching TRBD2. V was pared by 7 bases and J by 4 bases, with 13 bases of the junction left unmatched. The CDR3 totals 15 residues. CDR1 and CDR2 from the germline V gene are MNHEY and SVGAGI. The CDR3 is CASKTTGGARYEQYF. In nucleotides, the CDR3 is TGTGCCAGCAAGACTACGGGGGGTGCAAGGTACGAGCAGTACTTC.

This sequence joins TRBV6-1 and TRBJ2-7, with 9 bases lining up with TRBD1. This CDR3 comprises 14 residues. From germline, CDR1 is MNHNS and CDR2 SASEGT. V was pared by 6 bases and J by 4 bases, with 7 bases of the junction left unmatched. CDR3 DNA sequence: TGTGCCAGCAGCGCGGGACAGGGAGCTTACGAGCAGTACTTC. Translation gives CASSAGQGAYEQYF.

The rearrangement joins TRBV2 to TRBJ2-3, with 7 bases fitting TRBD1. The junction had 3 bases not matched to a gene; V was cut back by 5 bases and J by 4 bases. Looked up from germline, CDR1 is SNHLY and CDR2 is FYNNEI. This CDR3 contains 13 residues. The CDR3 is CASSKTGADTQYF. The CDR3 coding sequence is TGTGCCAGCAGTAAAACAGGGGCAGATACGCAGTATTTT.

V is TRBV7-3 and J is TRBJ2-6; a possible D gene is TRBD1 (5 bases). Germline V CDR1 and CDR2: SGHTA, FQGTGA. V was shortened by 2 bases and J by 0 bases, with 5 bases between the two germline ends. The CDR3 has 15 residues. The CDR3 sequence is CASSLDSSGANVLTF. The CDR3, as DNA: TGTGCCAGCAGCTTAGACAGCTCTGGGGCCAACGTCCTGACTTTC.

This clone has a single count. The rearrangement links TRBV4-2 to TRBJ2-2; 9 bases are shared with TRBD1. The CDR3 has 15 residues. J gave up 4 bases and V 4 bases, and 4 bases lay outside the gene matches. Looked up from germline, CDR1 is LGHNA and CDR2 is YNFKEQ. The CDR3 region is CASSPGTGSTGELFF. The DNA of the CDR3 is TGTGCCAGCAGCCCGGGGACAGGGAGCACCGGGGAGCTGTTTTTT.

This clone was observed a few times. The chain recombines TRBV27 with TRBJ1-5, with D uncertain. Trimming shortened V by 10 bases and J by 5 bases, and 15 bases separated the two germline ends. The CDR3 runs 13 residues. Germline V gene lookup returns CDR1 MNHEY and CDR2 SMNVEV (reference sequence). CDR3 bases: TGTGCCACGTCGGGCGGAGGTTATCAGCCCCAGCATTTT. Protein: CATSGGGYQPQHF.